The sequence of this T cell receptor beta chain was determined in a study of beta chain features in type 1 diabetes. Points from the study as a whole: PCR could preferentially amplify shorter templates, alike in patients and controls. Type 1 diabetes patients showed a moderate but significant shortening of TCRB CDR3s in all four CD4+ subsets. A definitive answer on HLA type influencing TCRB rearrangement was not reached here.

About this clone itself: What it recognizes is unknown.

The whole isolated RNA underwent reverse transcription, so sequencing captured expressed TCRB transcripts. Method: immunoSEQ multiplex PCR; TCRdb's copy keeps in-frame clones and lacks some. The repertoire holds 600,000 to 750,000 clones, with over 10% as singletons. The CDR3 is made up of 14 amino acids. The V gene lost 6 bases and the J gene lost 1 base, with 13 bases spanning the gap. CDR1 is MNHNY and CDR2 is SVGAGI in the germline V gene (reference sequence). The clonotype was recovered from a man aged 25 to 45 with type 1 diabetes. Input material: naive CD4+ T cells from blood. This chain connects TRBV6-6 to TRBJ2-7; D call uncertain. CDR3 amino acids: CASSPGFPSYEQYF. The CDR3, as DNA: TGTGCCAGCAGCCCGGGCTTCCCATCCTACGAGCAGTACTTC.